A selection of T cell receptor beta chains follows, all from one sample in a study of T cell repertoires in cytomegalovirus infection. TCRdb reprocessed the reads with MiXCR, giving one entry per CDR3 protein. Of 680,000 or so distinct CDR3 sequences in the sample, around a third were seen once. No antigen has been assigned to these receptors. The sequences come from cultured PBMCs, collected from culture after CMV antigen stimulation. Receptor source: a human donor in good health (CMV status not recorded). Some clones in this sample may be carry-over from other donors' samples. Each CDR3 is given with its conserved first and last residue. Each record gives: J gene, V gene, D gene, clone size, CDR3 DNA, CDR3 protein. A D gene is named only where the DNA matches it firmly. Size is omitted from some rows. Given values are once, few, many or a class for expanded clones.

>TRBJ2-5|TRBV7-2|.|.
TGTGCCAGCAGCGGGCCCCGAAGAGGGACCCAGTACTTC
CASSGPRRGTQYF
>TRBJ2-3|TRBV11-1|TRBD2|.
TGTGCCAGCAGCTTAGTCCTAGCGGGAGCCACAGATACGCAGAATTTT
CASSLVLAGATDTQNF
>TRBJ1-1|TRBV12-3/TRBV12-4|TRBD1|.
TGTGCCAGCAGTAAGACGACAGGGTCGGACACTGAAGCTTTCTTT
CASSKTTGSDTEAFF
>TRBJ1-4|TRBV28|.|.
TGTGCCAGCAAGGCTCCGGGGGGGCCAACGGATGAAAAACTGTTTTTT
CASKAPGGPTDEKLFF
>TRBJ2-3|TRBV4-3|.|.
TGCGCCAGCAGCCGACTCGGGCAGAACACAGATACGCAGTATTTT
CASSRLGQNTDTQYF
>TRBJ1-3|TRBV12-3/TRBV12-4|.|.
TGTGCCAGCAGGCCTACAGGGATCTCTGGAAACACCATATATTTT
CASRPTGISGNTIYF
>TRBJ1-5|TRBV12-3/TRBV12-4|.|.
TGTGCCACCAGAGGGGCTAGCAATCAGCCCCAGCATTTT
CATRGASNQPQHF
>TRBJ2-1|TRBV6-2/TRBV6-3|.|.
TGTGCCAGCAGGAGTAGCGGATCTAATGAGCAGTTCTTC
CASRSSGSNEQFF
>TRBJ2-1|TRBV7-9|.|few
TGTGCCAGCAGCTTGTCGAGGGGCACTCAGCAGTTCTTC
CASSLSRGTQQFF
>TRBJ2-7|TRBV5-5|.|once
TGTGCCAGCAGCTCCTACCAGGGTAATTTTTCTTACGAGCAGTACTTC
CASSSYQGNFSYEQYF
>TRBJ2-2|TRBV24-1|.|few
TGTGCCACCAGTGATAGTGGGACTCCCTACACCGGGGAGCTGTTTTTT
CATSDSGTPYTGELFF
>TRBJ1-4|TRBV12-3/TRBV12-4|.|.
TGTGCCAGCAGTTTAGTCCCCCAACAGCGGGTCGTTACTAATGAAAAACTGTTTTTT
CASSLVPQQRVVTNEKLFF
>TRBJ1-4|TRBV28|.|.
TGTGCCAGCAGTTTTACATCTCGTCTGTTTTTT
CASSFTSRLFF
>TRBJ1-1|TRBV12-3/TRBV12-4|.|.
TGTGCCAGCAGTGGTGGACAAATGAACACTGAAGCTTTCTTT
CASSGGQMNTEAFF
>TRBJ2-5|TRBV3-1|.|.
TGTGCCAGCAGTATAGACCCGGTGGAGGAGACCCAGTACTTC
CASSIDPVEETQYF
>TRBJ1-5|TRBV12-3/TRBV12-4|.|.
TGTGCCAGCGGGGGGCCCAATCAGCCCCAGCATTTT
CASGGPNQPQHF
>TRBJ2-2|TRBV7-2|.|many
TGTGCCAGCAGCTTAAACTGGCGAAACACCGGGGAGCTGTTTTTT
CASSLNWRNTGELFF
>TRBJ2-1|TRBV7-2|.|many
TGTGCCAGCAGCACCAACTCTCCCAGGGAGCAGTTCTTC
CASSTNSPREQFF
>TRBJ2-1|TRBV12-3/TRBV12-4|.|few
TGTGCCAGCAGTTTAGAAATTGAGCAGTTCTTC
CASSLEIEQFF
>TRBJ2-3|TRBV12-3/TRBV12-4|.|few
TGTGCCAGCAGTTTTCGACATACTAGCACAGATACGCAGTATTTT
CASSFRHTSTDTQYF
>TRBJ1-5|TRBV2|.|.
TGTGCCAGCAGTGAAGCGTGGGGTGAGGGTCAGCCCCAGCATTTT
CASSEAWGEGQPQHF
>TRBJ2-7|TRBV7-3|.|.
TGTGCCAACAGCTTGGGACCAGGGAGAATCTGGAACGAGCAGTACTTC
CANSLGPGRIWNEQYF
>TRBJ2-1|TRBV7-2|.|many
TGTGCCAGCAGCACATGGGGCCTAGGCTCCTACAATGAGCAGTTCTTC
CASSTWGLGSYNEQFF
>TRBJ2-3|TRBV10-1|.|.
TGCGCCAGCAGTGTTGAGGCTTTGAGGGATACGCAGTATTTT
CASSVEALRDTQYF
>TRBJ2-1|TRBV12-3/TRBV12-4|.|few
TGTGCCAGCTCGGGATGGGGGAATGAGCAGTTCTTC
CASSGWGNEQFF
>TRBJ2-7|TRBV7-2|.|.
TGTGCCAGCAGCACAGAGGGGGTCGCGTCCTACGAGCAGTACTTC
CASSTEGVASYEQYF
>TRBJ2-1|TRBV20-1|.|.
TGCAGTGCCAGGGGAGACTCCTACAATGAGCAGTTCTTC
CSARGDSYNEQFF
>TRBJ2-5|TRBV28|.|.
TGTGCCAGCAGTACCCCGGGGGGCACCCAGTACTTC
CASSTPGGTQYF
>TRBJ2-4|TRBV12-3/TRBV12-4|.|few
TGTGCCAGCAGTTTAGCGAGCGGCGCAAGTAACATTCAGTACTTC
CASSLASGASNIQYF
>TRBJ2-3|TRBV5-1|.|few
TGCGCCAGCAGCTCCGCGTTACTCGAATCGGTAGATACGCAGTATTTT
CASSSALLESVDTQYF
>TRBJ1-2|TRBV10-3|.|few
TGTGCCATCAGTGAGATTCCTACAGGAGTGAGCTATGGCTACACCTTC
CAISEIPTGVSYGYTF
>TRBJ2-1|TRBV7-2|.|.
TGTGCCAGCACCAGGTCCGGAGGGGAGCAGTTCTTC
CASTRSGGEQFF
>TRBJ1-5|TRBV6-6|.|.
TGTGCCAGCAGTTACCGGACAGCAATGCCCCAGCATTTT
CASSYRTAMPQHF
>TRBJ2-7|TRBV7-9|.|few
TGTGCCAGCAGCTTGGGCAGTACCTCCTACGAGCAGTACTTC
CASSLGSTSYEQYF
>TRBJ2-3|TRBV7-8|.|few
TGTGCCAGCAGCCTTTTGATAACCACAGATACGCAGTATTTT
CASSLLITTDTQYF
>TRBJ1-4|TRBV7-9|.|few
TGTGCCAGCAGCCCCGGGGGTTATGCAACTAATGAAAAACTGTTTTTT
CASSPGGYATNEKLFF
>TRBJ1-6|TRBV7-2|.|many
TGTGCCAGCAGCCCTAACCCCCCGGGGGTTAGGTCACCCCTCCACTTT
CASSPNPPGVRSPLHF
>TRBJ2-1|TRBV20-1|TRBD2|.
TGCAGTGCTGTAGCGGGGGTGGGCTACAATGAGCAGTTCTTC
CSAVAGVGYNEQFF
>TRBJ2-3|TRBV18|.|.
TGTGCCAGCTCACCATTGGCAGACAACACAGATACGCAGTATTTT
CASSPLADNTDTQYF
>TRBJ2-7|TRBV19|.|.
TGTGCCAGTAGTAGAGCTGAGGGAGCACCAATCTACGAGCAGTACTTC
CASSRAEGAPIYEQYF
>TRBJ2-3|TRBV7-2|TRBD2|many
TGTGCCAGCAGCTTAGAGCGGGGAGATACGCAGTATTTT
CASSLERGDTQYF
>TRBJ2-2|TRBV20-1|.|.
TGCAGTGCTAGTAACAGTCAAACCGGGGAGCTGTTTTTT
CSASNSQTGELFF
>TRBJ2-7|TRBV11-2|TRBD2|.
TGTGCCAGCAGCCCAGGAGCGGCGGGAGGGGAGGAGCAGTACTTC
CASSPGAAGGEEQYF
>TRBJ2-5|TRBV19|.|.
TGTGCCAGTAGTATTGGCAGGGACGAGACCCAGTACTTC
CASSIGRDETQYF
>TRBJ2-7|TRBV7-6|.|few
TGTGCCAGCAGCTTGGACATCGTATCCTACGAGCAGTACTTC
CASSLDIVSYEQYF
>TRBJ2-6|TRBV7-2|TRBD2|many
TGTGCCAGCAGCCCTAGGACTAGCGGGAGTGGTGGGGCCAACGTCCTGACTTTC
CASSPRTSGSGGANVLTF
>TRBJ1-2|TRBV11-2|.|.
TGTGCCAGCAGCCAACACCAGGAGGCCTCCTACTATGGCTACACCTTC
CASSQHQEASYYGYTF
>TRBJ2-1|TRBV27|TRBD1|few
TGTGCCAGCAGAAGGACAGGGCTGCAATCCTACAATGAGCAGTTCTTC
CASRRTGLQSYNEQFF
>TRBJ1-2|TRBV14|.|.
TGTGCCAGCAGCCTCATCGGGGGAGCTAACTATGGCTACACCTTC
CASSLIGGANYGYTF
>TRBJ2-1|TRBV27|TRBD1|.
TGTGCCAGCAGTCCTGACAGGGAACCCTACAATGAGCAGTTCTTC
CASSPDREPYNEQFF
>TRBJ2-5|TRBV7-2|TRBD2|few
TGTGCCAGCAGCTTAGAATGGGGGGGGGGCCAAGAGACCCAGTACTTC
CASSLEWGGGQETQYF